This TCR beta chain emerged from a study of a mutant IDH1 vaccine in newly diagnosed glioma. The sample's time point: week 47, end of study. Topical imiquimod accompanied each vaccine dose, which consisted of 300 ug of mutant IDH1 20-mer peptide. Whole-study results and caveats: In roughly 93% of patients, immune responses induced by the vaccine occurred.

The CDR3 spans 13 residues. Germline CDR1 SGHVS, CDR2 FNYEAQ. V was pared by 2 bases and J by 5 bases, with 4 bases between. About this clone: Its antigen is not identified.

Generated by immunoSEQ multiplex PCR, the TCRdb table keeps only in-frame clones and is missing some. The table includes about 56,000 clones, 70% to 85% detected once. The sequencing used PBMCs, collected from a glioma patient whose treatment included an IDH1 peptide vaccine. The chain carries TRBV7-6 and TRBJ1-6; no definite D call. The origin of this receptor is a man in his fifties with glioma. The CDR3 reads CASSLNDNSPLHF. The CDR3 DNA reads TGTGCCAGCAGCTTAAATGATAATTCACCCCTCCACTTT.